This T cell receptor beta chain was captured in a study of blood T cell repertoires in COVID-19. Study-wide background: Samples of COVID-19 (acute and convalescent) were obtained from the United States, Italy and Spain. The cDNA or gDNA used as material had been derived from T cells, B-cell-depleted T cells, or PBMCs.

Germline V CDR1 and CDR2: MNHNY, SVGAGI (reference sequence). Germline trimming cut 8 bases from V and 6 bases from J; bases unmatched to any gene: 3. The CDR3 length is 12 residues. In the authors' workflow: Amplified reference gene primers provided the basis for estimating nucleated cell counts. Sequenced by immunoSEQ multiplex PCR; TCRdb stores in-frame clones only, minus some. The V and J calls and clone size were taken over from that table, and D and trimming were inferred from the DNA. Of 9,500 to 15,000 clones in the sample, roughly 76% were seen once. Source material: peripheral blood. This TCR was recovered from a human donor in a cohort sampled during active COVID-19. J is TRBJ2-7 and V is TRBV6-6; 11 nucleotides align to TRBD1. The chain's CDR3 is CASGTGGTEQYF. The DNA of the CDR3 is TGTGCCAGCGGGACAGGGGGAACCGAGCAGTACTTC.